The 22 T cell receptor beta chains below were found in one sample sequenced in a study of control samples from healthy donors and cancer patients. Libraries were prepared by immunoSEQ multiplex PCR; TCRdb keeps only in-frame clonotypes and omits some of them. The repertoire consists of some 17,000 clones, with roughly 91% occurring once and the leading ten covering around 30%. Sequencing input: PBMCs. The receptors here all came from a man aged 55 to 70 with head and neck cancer.

The V gene is TRBV27, the J gene TRBJ2-5; 9 bases line up with TRBD1. The CDR3 is 18 residues long. Germline CDR1 is MNHEY and CDR2 is SMNVEV (reference sequence). The trim removed 1 base at V and 5 bases at J, leaving 14 bases unmatched. As DNA, the CDR3 is TGTGCCAGCAGTTTATTAGGGTTCGGACAGGGGCAGCGGGAGACCCAGTACTTC. Encoded protein: CASSLLGFGQGQRETQYF.

This clone was seen once. The V call is TRBV5-1, the J call TRBJ2-3, with TRBD1 as a possible D gene (5 bases). Trimming shortened V by 9 bases and J by 2 bases, and 22 bases separated the two germline ends. The CDR3 runs to 16 residues. CDR1 and CDR2 (germline): SGHRS, YFSETQ. The CDR3 loop is CAKHIKGPSYTDTQYF. In nucleotides, the CDR3 is TGCGCCAAGCATATTAAGGGGCCCTCCTACACAGATACGCAGTATTTT.

The chain's CDR3 is CSVGADGGYTF. DNA for the CDR3: TGCAGCGTTGGGGCAGACGGTGGCTACACCTTC. This rearrangement joins TRBV29-1 to TRBJ1-2; no firm D call. The CDR3 has 11 amino acids. V was shortened by 4 bases and J by 7 bases, with 10 bases between the two germline ends. Germline CDR1 is SQVTM and CDR2 is ANQGSEA.

The chain joins TRBV3-1 (or the pseudogene TRBV3-2) to TRBJ2-7; tentatively, D is TRBD1 (6 bases). V dropped 5 bases and J dropped 2 bases, with 13 bases sitting between them. CDR1 and CDR2 from the germline V gene are LGHDT and YNNKEL (reference sequence). The CDR3 runs to 14 residues. CDR3 sequence: CASSSSRDTYEQYF. For the CDR3, the DNA is TGTGCCAGCAGCTCTAGCCGGGACACCTACGAGCAGTACTTC.

The V gene is TRBV4-2, the J gene TRBJ2-3, with 8 bases identical to TRBD2. J lost 5 bases, V lost 5 bases, and 9 bases had no gene match. The CDR3 totals 15 residues. Per germline, CDR1 LGHNA and CDR2 YNFKEQ. The CDR3 here is CASSTRGSGEDTQYF. Written as DNA, the CDR3 is TGTGCCAGCAGCACGCGGGGTAGCGGGGAAGATACGCAGTATTTT.

This chain connects TRBV6-1 to TRBJ1-3; D gene unclear. The CDR3 consists of 14 residues. Trimming cost V 1 base and J 1 base, with 5 bases left between them. In germline, CDR1 is MNHNS, CDR2 SASEGT. The CDR3 sequence is CASSEGVSGNTIYF. CDR3 sequence (DNA): TGTGCCAGCAGTGAAGGGGTTTCTGGAAACACCATATATTTT.

This clone was observed a handful of times. CDR3 sequence: CASSLGSATSYEQYF. In nucleotides, the CDR3 is TGTGCCAGCAGCTTGGGGTCAGCTACTTCCTACGAGCAGTACTTC. The chain uses TRBV5-4 and TRBJ2-7; D not certain. Deletions cut 0 bases from V and 1 base from J, with 11 bases between. The CDR3 has 15 residues. Germline CDR1 and CDR2: SGHNT and YYREEE (reference sequence).

The chain couples TRBV2 to TRBJ2-6; D gene ambiguous. V dropped 7 bases and J dropped 0 bases, with 10 bases sitting between them. Per germline, CDR1 SNHLY and CDR2 FYNNEI. The CDR3 is 15 residues long. The CDR3 reads CASKVDRSGANVLTF. The CDR3, as DNA: TGTGCCAGCAAGGTGGACCGCTCTGGGGCCAACGTCCTGACTTTC. The full variable domain, rest sourced from reference TRBV2 and TRBJ2-6, is EPEVTQTPSHQVTQMGQEVILRCVPISNHLYFYWYRQILGQKVEFLVSFYNNEISEKSEIFDDQFSVERPDGSNFTLKIRSTKLEDSAMYFCASKVDRSGANVLTFGAGSRLTVL.

This chain connects TRBV3-1 (or the pseudogene TRBV3-2) to TRBJ1-1; maybe TRBD1 (5 bases). CDR1 is LGHDT and CDR2 is YNNKEL in the germline V gene (reference sequence). Trimming cost V 2 bases and J 8 bases, with 12 bases left between them. The CDR3 is 13 amino acids. The CDR3 bases are TGTGCCAGCAGCCAATCCCGGGGCAGGGAAGCTTTCTTT. It specifies CASSQSRGREAFF.

J is TRBJ2-7 and V is TRBV12-3 or TRBV12-4; no reliable D call. Trimming pared 6 bases from V and 3 bases from J, leaving 9 bases between. This CDR3 region has 12 residues. CDR3 DNA sequence: TGTGCCAGCAGCCGTTCCCTCTACGAGCAGTACTTC. The encoded protein is CASSRSLYEQYF.

The V call is TRBV3-1 (or the pseudogene TRBV3-2), the J call TRBJ1-1, with unresolved D. The CDR3 has 14 amino acids. Trimming removed 2 bases from V and 11 bases from J, with 18 bases in between. Germline CDR1 LGHDT, CDR2 YNNKEL (reference sequence). CDR3 loop: CASSQLKGDLGAFF. The CDR3 DNA is TGTGCCAGCAGCCAACTAAAGGGCGACCTGGGGGCTTTCTTT.

Of note for this clone: Other DNA variants within this sample encode the same CDR3. Written as DNA, the CDR3 is TGTGCCAGCAGCCCGGGGACAGTCTATGGCTACACCTTC. Translated, it gives CASSPGTVYGYTF. The chain combines TRBV12-3 or TRBV12-4 with TRBJ1-2; 7 positions agree with TRBD1. The CDR3 contains 13 residues. After removal of 6 bases from V and 4 bases from J, the junction contained 5 bases not matched to a gene.

The chain recombines TRBV5-4 with TRBJ2-2, with D perhaps matching TRBD1 or TRBD2 (6 bases each). The CDR3 is 14 amino acids. The V and J ends lost 4 bases and 6 bases respectively, with 13 bases between them. The germline V gene has CDR1 SGHNT and CDR2 YYREEE (reference sequence). The chain's CDR3 is CASSLGGWAGELFF. In DNA, the CDR3 is TGTGCCAGCAGCCTAGGGGGGTGGGCCGGGGAGCTGTTTTTT.

The chain recombines TRBV24-1 with TRBJ2-7; weak D call: TRBD1 (6 bases). Trimming took off 5 bases at V and 4 bases at J, with 20 bases between the two ends. CDR3 size: 16 residues. CDR1 and CDR2 (germline): KGHDR, SFDVKD. CDR3 in amino acids: CATSVRDRPLGYEQYF. The DNA for the CDR3 is TGTGCCACCAGTGTCCGAGACAGGCCCCTCGGGTACGAGCAGTACTTC.

The chain employs TRBV5-1 and TRBJ1-3, with D tentatively TRBD1 (5 bases). Germline loops: CDR1 SGHRS, CDR2 YFSETQ. The CDR3 runs 16 residues. V was shortened by 3 bases and J by 4 bases, with 17 bases between the two germline ends. CDR3 coding DNA: TGCGCCAGCAGCTGGACTTCGGGGCCCGACGGAAACACCATATATTTT. Translating it yields CASSWTSGPDGNTIYF.

The chain combines TRBV12-2 with TRBJ1-2; the table's D call, TRBD1, has no DNA check behind it. TRBV12-2 represents a pseudogene. CDR3 length: 14 amino acids. CDR3 nucleotides: TGTGCAAGTCGCTTAGCGCCTGGACAGCGCGGCTACACCTTC. Protein sequence: CASRLAPGQRGYTF.

The chain recombines TRBV2 with TRBJ2-7, with D uncertain. V was clipped by 0 bases and J by 6 bases, with 6 bases between them. The length of the CDR3 is 12 residues. The germline V gene encodes CDR1 SNHLY and CDR2 FYNNEI. CDR3 DNA: TGTGCCAGCAGTGAAGCATACCTCGAGCAGTACTTC. Translating it yields CASSEAYLEQYF.

In DNA, the CDR3 is TGTGCCAGTAGTTCGGACAGGGGAACTGAAGCTTTCTTT. Its translation: CASSSDRGTEAFF. This rearrangement joins TRBV19 to TRBJ1-1; TRBD1 aligns across 9 bases. The CDR3 loop spans 13 amino acids. In germline, CDR1 is LNHDA, CDR2 SQIVND (reference sequence). With 5 bases clipped from V and 5 bases from J, the junction kept 3 bases outside the gene matches.

This chain connects TRBV14 to TRBJ2-7; D tentatively fits TRBD1 or TRBD2 (6 bases each). CDR1 is SGHDN and CDR2 is FVKESK in the germline V gene. The length of the CDR3 is 14 residues. V lost 4 bases and J 7 bases, leaving 17 bases between the germline ends. CDR3 nucleotides: TGTGCCAGCAGCCTACAGGGAGGTATGGGGGAGCAGTACTTC. It yields the protein CASSLQGGMGEQYF.

This clone was observed a few times. The V call is TRBV5-1, the J call TRBJ1-6, with D possibly matching TRBD1 (5 bases). V was pared by 7 bases and J by 6 bases, with 11 bases between. Germline V gene lookup returns CDR1 SGHRS and CDR2 YFSETQ. The CDR3 covers 13 residues. The DNA of the CDR3 is TGCGCCAGCGGGCAGGGATTTAATTCACCCCTCCACTTT. Translating gives CASGQGFNSPLHF.

The chain links TRBV19 to TRBJ1-5; a weak D match, TRBD1 (5 bases). The germline gives CDR1 LNHDA, CDR2 SQIVND (reference sequence). The CDR3 loop spans 13 amino acids. The V end lost 9 bases, the J end lost 6 bases, and 15 bases lay between the germline ends. CDR3 sequence (DNA): TGTGCCAGCTCTTCCGGGGGGGTTCAGCCCCAGCATTTT. Residues: CASSSGGVQPQHF.

The chain joins TRBV6-5 to TRBJ2-7; D perhaps matches TRBD2 (5 bases). V dropped 6 bases and J dropped 0 bases, with 15 bases sitting between them. The CDR3 is 15 amino acids. CDR1 is MNHEY, CDR2 SVGAGI, per germline. The CDR3 bases are TGTGCCAGCAGCCCCCGAGGGTTGAGCTCCTACGAGCAGTACTTC. This encodes CASSPRGLSSYEQYF.